A single sample is the source of the 17 T cell receptor beta chains below, sequenced in a study of cytomegalovirus exposure and HLA in healthy donors. In the PCR, 60 Vbeta and 13 Jbeta primers were used. Using immunoSEQ multiplex PCR, the repertoire was profiled, and TCRdb retains in-frame clones only, with some absent. The table includes over 250,000 clones, around 65% detected once. The sequenced material came from PBMCs. Receptors were obtained from a female donor in good health and CMV-seronegative.

CDR3 loop: CASSFSGEHTEAFF. In nucleotides, the CDR3 is TGTGCCAGCAGTTTCTCCGGGGAGCACACTGAAGCTTTCTTT. V gene TRBV28 combines with J gene TRBJ1-1; D is undetermined. Trimming removed 3 bases from V and 3 bases from J, with 11 bases in between. The CDR3 consists of 14 residues. Germline CDR1 and CDR2: MDHEN and SYDVKM.

This clone has just one count. The chain recombines TRBV18 with TRBJ2-6; D is unresolved. This CDR3 spans 15 amino acids. Germline V gene data show CDR1 as KGHSH and CDR2 as LQKENI. V was trimmed by 3 bases and J by 1 base, leaving 7 bases between them. This CDR3 reads CASSPSGSGANVLTF. CDR3 DNA sequence: TGTGCCAGCTCACCGTCCGGGTCTGGGGCCAACGTCCTGACTTTC. The full variable domain, completed using reference TRBV18 and TRBJ2-6, is NAGVMQNPRHLVRRRGQEARLRCSPMKGHSHVYWYRQLPEEGLKFMVYLQKENIIDESGMPKERFSAEFPKEGPSILRIQQVVRGDSAAYFCASSPSGSGANVLTFGAGSRLTVL.

The chain couples TRBV7-9 to TRBJ2-7; TRBD1 matches at 9 bases. J was trimmed by 4 bases and V by 2 bases; bases with no gene match: 6. CDR3 length equals 15 residues. CDR1 SEHNR and CDR2 FQNEAQ come from the germline V gene (reference sequence). CDR3 in amino acids: CASSLTGTGFYEQYF. Written as DNA, the CDR3 is TGTGCCAGCAGCTTAACCGGGACAGGGTTTTACGAGCAGTACTTC. Full variable domain (remainder filled in from reference TRBV7-9 and TRBJ2-7): DTGVSQNPRHKITKRGQNVTFRCDPISEHNRLYWYRQTLGQGPEFLTYFQNEAQLEKSRLLSDRFSAERPKGSFSTLEIQRTEQGDSAMYLCASSLTGTGFYEQYFGPGTRLTVT.

CDR3 region: CASSGRSYEQYF. CDR3 bases: TGTGCCAGTAGCGGGAGGTCCTACGAGCAGTACTTC. V is TRBV19 and J is TRBJ2-7, with TRBD2 matching 7 bases. From germline, CDR1 is LNHDA and CDR2 SQIVND (reference sequence). The length of the CDR3 is 12 residues. The V gene end was trimmed by 6 bases and the J gene end by 1 base; junction bases not matched to a gene: 0.

The gene calls are TRBV9 and TRBJ2-1, with 8 bases matching TRBD2. Per germline, CDR1 SGDLS and CDR2 YYNGEE. V gave up 0 bases and J gave up 7 bases; unmatched junction bases: 6. The CDR3 has 15 amino acids. The CDR3 DNA sequence: TGTGCCAGCAGCGTAGAAGCGGGAGCGGGTAATGAGCAGTTCTTC. It yields the protein CASSVEAGAGNEQFF. The variable domain in full, with the rest retrieved from reference TRBV9 and TRBJ2-1, is DSGVTQTPKHLITATGQRVTLRCSPRSGDLSVYWYQQSLDQGLQFLIQYYNGEERAKGNILERFSAQQFPDLHSELNLSSLELGDSALYFCASSVEAGAGNEQFFGPGTRLTVL.

This clone was detected a few times. This chain uses TRBV5-1 with TRBJ2-7; TRBD1 aligns across 7 bases. Trimming at V came to 3 bases and at J to 2 bases, leaving 2 bases not matched to a gene. From germline, CDR1 is SGHRS and CDR2 YFSETQ. This CDR3 region has 13 residues. CDR3 sequence reads: CASSWTGTYEQYF. The CDR3 nucleotides read TGCGCCAGCAGCTGGACAGGCACCTACGAGCAGTACTTC. Based on the CDR3 plus reference TRBV5-1 and TRBJ2-7, the full variable domain is KAGVTQTPRYLIKTRGQQVTLSCSPISGHRSVSWYQQTPGQGLQFLFEYFSETQRNKGNFPGRFSGRQFSNSRSEMNVSTLELGDSALYLCASSWTGTYEQYFGPGTRLTVT.

The chain joins TRBV5-1 to TRBJ1-5; 12 positions agree with TRBD1. V gave up 4 bases and J gave up 1 base; unmatched junction bases: 6. Looked up from germline, CDR1 is SGHRS and CDR2 is YFSETQ. The CDR3 has 17 amino acids. In nucleotides, the CDR3 is TGCGCCAGCAGCCCCGGGACAGGGGGCTGGAGCAATCAGCCCCAGCATTTT. It is translated as CASSPGTGGWSNQPQHF. Filled out from reference TRBV5-1 and TRBJ1-5, the complete variable domain reads KAGVTQTPRYLIKTRGQQVTLSCSPISGHRSVSWYQQTPGQGLQFLFEYFSETQRNKGNFPGRFSGRQFSNSRSEMNVSTLELGDSALYLCASSPGTGGWSNQPQHFGDGTRLSIL.

This clone was counted a single time. Here the CDR3 reads CASSLPPGSGQPQHF. DNA of the CDR3: TGTGCCAGCAGCTTACCGCCAGGAAGTGGTCAGCCCCAGCATTTT. This chain connects TRBV7-8 to TRBJ1-5; D is undetermined. Trimming took 2 bases from V and 6 from J, leaving 14 bases between them. Germline lookup yields CDR1 SGHVS and CDR2 FQNEAQ. CDR3 size: 15 residues.

The gene calls are TRBV6-1 and TRBJ2-1; TRBD2 is a possible D gene (6 bases). The germline gives CDR1 MNHNS, CDR2 SASEGT. Trimming pared 6 bases from V and 11 bases from J, leaving 17 bases between. The CDR3 sequence is 13 residues long. This CDR3 is CASSEKRGLQQFF. CDR3 coding DNA: TGTGCCAGCAGCGAGAAGAGGGGACTTCAGCAGTTCTTC.

The chain uses TRBV5-4 and TRBJ1-1; D perhaps matches TRBD1 (5 bases). The CDR3 sequence is 14 residues long. The germline V gene encodes CDR1 SGHNT and CDR2 YYREEE (reference sequence). Deletions cut 4 bases from V and 0 bases from J, with 10 bases between. CDR3 in amino acids: CASSQGSLNTEAFF. Written as DNA, the CDR3 is TGTGCCAGCAGCCAGGGCAGTTTGAACACTGAAGCTTTCTTT.

In DNA, the CDR3 is TGTGCCAGCAGTCAACAGGGGGGCAATTCCTACGAGCAGTACTTC. Its translation is CASSQQGGNSYEQYF. The J gene is TRBJ2-7, the V gene TRBV6-6; 8 nucleotides match TRBD1. In germline, CDR1 is MNHNY, CDR2 SVGAGI (reference sequence). The CDR3 has 15 residues. V gave up 5 bases and J gave up 1 base; unmatched junction bases: 7.

This chain links TRBV18 with TRBJ2-1; D unresolved. Germline assignment: CDR1 KGHSH and CDR2 LQKENI. Trimming stripped 4 bases from V and 3 bases from J, with 13 bases between. The CDR3 length is 15 residues. Written as DNA, the CDR3 is TGTGCCAGCTCACGGGTGAGGTCGGGCTACAATGAGCAGTTCTTC. The encoded protein is CASSRVRSGYNEQFF.

This clone appeared a single time. This chain connects TRBV2 to TRBJ2-7; maybe TRBD1 (5 bases). The CDR3 is 16 residues long. CDR1 and CDR2 from the germline V gene are SNHLY and FYNNEI. Trimming removed 6 bases at V and 0 bases at J, with 18 bases between. The CDR3 spells CASSRRQGAVSYEQYF. Written as DNA, the CDR3 is TGTGCCAGCAGCCGCCGCCAGGGCGCCGTCTCCTACGAGCAGTACTTC.

The chain recombines TRBV11-3 with TRBJ2-1; tentative D call: TRBD1 (5 bases). Trimming removed 3 bases from V and 5 bases from J, with 8 bases in between. This CDR3 has 13 residues. The germline gives CDR1 SGHNT, CDR2 YENEEA. The CDR3 here is CASSLGPHNEQFF. The CDR3 DNA follows: TGTGCCAGCAGCTTGGGGCCCCACAATGAGCAGTTCTTC.

J is TRBJ2-7 and V is TRBV7-9; 7 bases fit TRBD1. The CDR3 contains 14 residues. Looked up from germline, CDR1 is SEHNR and CDR2 is FQNEAQ (reference sequence). J lost 3 bases, V lost 5 bases, and 7 bases had no gene match. The CDR3 DNA reads TGTGCCAGCAGCGCCCGGACAGGTAACTACGAGCAGTACTTC. Its protein is CASSARTGNYEQYF. Supplemented by reference TRBV7-9 and TRBJ2-7, the full variable domain reads DTGVSQNPRHKITKRGQNVTFRCDPISEHNRLYWYRQTLGQGPEFLTYFQNEAQLEKSRLLSDRFSAERPKGSFSTLEIQRTEQGDSAMYLCASSARTGNYEQYFGPGTRLTVT.

The chain links TRBV7-2 to TRBJ2-1; weak D call: TRBD2 (5 bases). The CDR3 is 17 residues long. Trimming removed 2 bases at V and 7 bases at J, with 21 bases between. CDR1 SGHTA and CDR2 FQGNSA come from the germline V gene. DNA for the CDR3: TGTGCCAGCAGCTTATACCTCAGGAGGCTCCCCCCAAATGAGCAGTTCTTC. Its protein product is CASSLYLRRLPPNEQFF. Combining the CDR3 with reference TRBV7-2 and TRBJ2-1 gives the whole variable domain GAGVSQSPSNKVTEKGKDVELRCDPISGHTALYWYRQSLGQGLEFLIYFQGNSAPDKSGLPSDRFSAERTGGSVSTLTIQRTQQEDSAVYLCASSLYLRRLPPNEQFFGPGTRLTVL.

This clone was detected only a few times. The chain carries TRBV29-1 and TRBJ2-7; 11 nucleotides agree with TRBD2. Germline-derived CDR1 and CDR2 are SQVTM and ANQGSEA. The J segment lost 1 base and the V segment lost 6 bases, leaving 2 bases of the junction unmatched. This CDR3 comprises 13 residues. The DNA for the CDR3 is TGCAGCGTCGGGACTAGCGGATCCTACGAGCAGTACTTC. Protein product: CSVGTSGSYEQYF.